This T cell receptor beta chain emerged from a study of T cell responses to AZD1222 COVID-19 vaccine. Points on this clone: As yet, its antigen is unknown.

This CDR3 has 15 residues. V was cut by 6 bases and J by 3 bases, with 14 bases left in between. Germline V CDR1 and CDR2: MDHEN, SYDVKM. Study-wide findings and caveats: Spike-wide vaccine-associated CD4 TCRs dominated at 160-218 and 743-854. The donor group comprised mostly white British people and more females; the analysis possibly underestimated clonal diversity. Among those given AZD1222, only five to seven were seropositive at baseline.

Using immunoSEQ multiplex PCR, the repertoire was profiled, and TCRdb retains in-frame clones only, with some absent. Here the sample spans 150,000 or so clones, about 86% being singletons. This chain uses TRBV28 with TRBJ1-4; the D gene is possibly TRBD1 (6 bases). This sequence originates from an adult in good health. Source: peripheral blood, taken on day 0 of MenACWY control vaccination. This CDR3 is CASSQSGAANEKLFF. Written as DNA, the CDR3 is TGTGCCAGCAGCCAATCGGGGGCAGCTAATGAAAAACTGTTTTTT.